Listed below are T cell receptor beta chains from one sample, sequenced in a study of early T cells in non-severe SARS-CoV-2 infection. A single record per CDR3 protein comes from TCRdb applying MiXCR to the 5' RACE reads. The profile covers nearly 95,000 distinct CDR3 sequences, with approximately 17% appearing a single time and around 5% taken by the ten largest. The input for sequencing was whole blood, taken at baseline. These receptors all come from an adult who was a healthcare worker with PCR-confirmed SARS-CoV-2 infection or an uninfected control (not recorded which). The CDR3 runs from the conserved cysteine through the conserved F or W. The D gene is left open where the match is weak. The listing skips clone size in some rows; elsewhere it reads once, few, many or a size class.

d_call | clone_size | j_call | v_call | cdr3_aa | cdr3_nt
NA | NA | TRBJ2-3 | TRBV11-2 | CASSTDYSDTQYF | TGTGCCAGCAGCACGGACTATTCGGATACGCAGTATTTT
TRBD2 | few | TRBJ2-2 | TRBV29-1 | CSVAGLDFAGELFF | TGCAGCGTTGCGGGACTAGATTTCGCCGGGGAGCTGTTTTTT
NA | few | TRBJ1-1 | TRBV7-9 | CASSLPVTEAFF | TGTGCCAGCAGCTTACCCGTCACTGAAGCTTTCTTT
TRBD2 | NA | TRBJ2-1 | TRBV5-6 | CASSSAGGPYEQFF | TGTGCCAGCAGCTCGGCGGGAGGGCCCTATGAGCAGTTCTTC
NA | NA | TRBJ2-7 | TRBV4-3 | CASSPDLTESYEQYF | TGCGCCAGCAGCCCGGATCTCACAGAGAGTTACGAGCAGTACTTC
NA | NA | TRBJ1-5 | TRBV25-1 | CASSGGNNQPQHF | TGTGCCAGCAGTGGAGGGAACAATCAGCCCCAGCATTTT
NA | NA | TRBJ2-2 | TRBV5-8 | CASSTAVSGELFF | TGTGCCAGCAGCACGGCGGTGTCCGGGGAGCTGTTTTTT
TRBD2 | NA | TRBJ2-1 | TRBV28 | CASSLGLAGDDEQFF | TGTGCCAGCAGTTTAGGACTAGCGGGAGACGATGAGCAGTTCTTC
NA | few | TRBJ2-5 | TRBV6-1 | CASSPLYQETQYF | TGTGCCAGCAGCCCTTTATACCAAGAGACCCAGTACTTC
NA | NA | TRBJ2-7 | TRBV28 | CASSLKSAGAAYEQYF | TGTGCCAGCAGCTTGAAATCGGCAGGGGCGGCCTACGAGCAGTACTTC
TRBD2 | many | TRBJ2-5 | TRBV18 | CASSPAGEETQYF | TGTGCCAGCTCTCCTGCGGGAGAAGAGACCCAGTACTTC
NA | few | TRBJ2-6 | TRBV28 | CASSNPGAGANVLTF | TGTGCCAGCAGCAACCCAGGAGCCGGGGCCAACGTCCTGACTTTC
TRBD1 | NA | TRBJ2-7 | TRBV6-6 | CASRKRDRVAYEQYF | TGTGCCAGCAGGAAAAGGGACAGGGTTGCGTACGAGCAGTACTTC
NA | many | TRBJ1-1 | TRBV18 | CASSPSNTEAFF | TGTGCCAGCTCACCTTCAAACACTGAAGCTTTCTTT
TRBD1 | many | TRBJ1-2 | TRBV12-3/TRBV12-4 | CASSTGQGGSASLGYTF | TGTGCCAGCAGTACGGGACAGGGAGGATCTGCTTCACTCGGCTACACCTTC